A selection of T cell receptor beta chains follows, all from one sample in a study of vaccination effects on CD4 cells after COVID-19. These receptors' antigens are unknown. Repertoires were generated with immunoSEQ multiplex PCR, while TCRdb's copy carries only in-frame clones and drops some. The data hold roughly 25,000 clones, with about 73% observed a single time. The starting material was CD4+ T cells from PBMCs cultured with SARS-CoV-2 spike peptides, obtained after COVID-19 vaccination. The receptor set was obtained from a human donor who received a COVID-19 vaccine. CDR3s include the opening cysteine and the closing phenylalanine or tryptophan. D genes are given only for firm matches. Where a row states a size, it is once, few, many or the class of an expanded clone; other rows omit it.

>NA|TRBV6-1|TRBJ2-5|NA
TGTGCCAGCAGTGTGAACCCACTAGCCGGTTCACAAGAGACCCAGTACTTC
CASSVNPLAGSQETQYF
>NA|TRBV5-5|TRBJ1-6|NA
TGTGCCAGCAGCTTGGCCGGGGACGGAAATAATTCACCCCTCCACTTT
CASSLAGDGNNSPLHF
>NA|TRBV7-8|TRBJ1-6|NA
TGTGCCAGCAGCCCCGGACGGGCTAATTCACCCCTCCACTTT
CASSPGRANSPLHF
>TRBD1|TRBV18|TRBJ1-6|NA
TGTGCCAGCTCAGGATTCCAGGGGGGAAAAAATTCACCCCTCCACTTT
CASSGFQGGKNSPLHF
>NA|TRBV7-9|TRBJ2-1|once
TGTGCCAGCAGGGGGTGGGGGGGCACAACCTACAATGAGCAGTTCTTC
CASRGWGGTTYNEQFF
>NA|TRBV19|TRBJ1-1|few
TGTGCCAGCCTAACAGGGCGACCTGAAGCTTTCTTT
CASLTGRPEAFF
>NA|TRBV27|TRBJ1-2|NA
TGTGCCAGCAGTTTATGGGGGGGCCGGACTAACTATGGCTACACCTTC
CASSLWGGRTNYGYTF
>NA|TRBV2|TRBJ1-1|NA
TGTGCCAGCAGTGTTGTGGCAGAAAAACGGAACACTGAAGCTTTCTTT
CASSVVAEKRNTEAFF
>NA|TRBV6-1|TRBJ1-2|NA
TGTGCCAGCAGTGAGTGGCAGGGCTATGGCTACACCTTC
CASSEWQGYGYTF
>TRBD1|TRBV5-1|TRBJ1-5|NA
TGCGCCAGCAGCCCCGACAGGGGGAGCAATCAGCCCCAGCATTTT
CASSPDRGSNQPQHF